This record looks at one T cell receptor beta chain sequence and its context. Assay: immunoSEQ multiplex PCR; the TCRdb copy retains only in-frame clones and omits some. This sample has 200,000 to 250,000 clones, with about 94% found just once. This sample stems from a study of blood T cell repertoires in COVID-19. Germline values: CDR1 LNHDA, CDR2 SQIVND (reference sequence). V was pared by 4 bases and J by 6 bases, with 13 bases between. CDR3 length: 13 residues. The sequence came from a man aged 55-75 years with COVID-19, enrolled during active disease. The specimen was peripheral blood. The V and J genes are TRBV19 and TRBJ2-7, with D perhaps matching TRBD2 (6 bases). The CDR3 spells CASSKEVGGEQYF. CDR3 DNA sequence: TGTGCCAGTAGTAAAGAGGTCGGGGGCGAGCAGTACTTC.